This T cell receptor (beta chain) originates from a study of T cells after yellow fever vaccination. Synthesis of TCR cDNA relied on 5'RACE template switching, which attached a universal primer site and UMIs. From the 5' RACE reads, TCRdb called clonotypes with MiXCR, one entry per CDR3 protein. The sample consists of 620,000 or so distinct CDR3 sequences, about a sixth of them appearing once. V dropped 7 bases and J dropped 1 base, with 15 bases sitting between them. The CDR3 has 15 amino acids. Germline CDR1 is MNHNS and CDR2 is SASEGT. In this sample, this clonotype turned up many times. Its antigen is unidentified. Study outcomes and limitations: Peak timing came faster in the weaker secondary response, day 5 versus 15.

This TCR derives from a man between 18 and 35 years old who received the YFV17D yellow fever vaccine. V is TRBV6-1 and J is TRBJ2-3; D is perhaps TRBD2 (5 bases). Specimen: PBMCs, collected around 5 days after the first yellow fever vaccination. The CDR3 spells CASTGVPPRTDTQYF. The CDR3 DNA follows: TGTGCCAGCACCGGGGTGCCCCCTCGCACAGATACGCAGTATTTT.